These 5 T cell receptor beta chains share one sample of origin, sequenced in a study of blood T cell repertoires in COVID-19. Only in-frame clones appear in the TCRdb table, and some are missing; sequencing was by immunoSEQ multiplex PCR. Here the sample spans 110,000 or so clones, 85% being singletons. Sequencing was done on a sample of peripheral blood. These receptors were taken from a middle-aged man with acute or convalescent COVID-19.

The genes are TRBV3-1 (or the pseudogene TRBV3-2) and TRBJ2-2; D perhaps matches TRBD2 (6 bases). The V gene lost 6 bases and the J gene lost 8 bases, with 19 bases spanning the gap. Germline V CDR1 and CDR2: LGHDT, YNNKEL (reference sequence). CDR3 size: 15 residues. CDR3 loop: CASRRTGRFEGELFF. The CDR3 DNA follows: TGTGCCAGCAGGCGGACCGGGAGATTTGAGGGGGAGCTGTTTTTT.

The chain employs TRBV6-1 and TRBJ2-3; D not certain. In germline, CDR1 is MNHNS, CDR2 SASEGT. This CDR3 is 15 amino acids long. Trimming pared 3 bases from V and 5 bases from J, leaving 15 bases between. CDR3 DNA: TGTGCCAGCAGTGAGACCGCCCACTACGGAGATACGCAGTATTTT. Its translation is CASSETAHYGDTQYF.

The rearrangement uses TRBV7-2 and TRBJ2-7, with 11 bases lining up with TRBD2. CDR1 SGHTA and CDR2 FQGNSA come from the germline V gene. V shed 2 bases, J shed 3 bases, and the junction held 0 bases outside the gene matches. The CDR3 is made up of 14 amino acids. The CDR3 is CASSLLAGGYEQYF. CDR3 DNA: TGTGCCAGCAGCTTACTAGCGGGGGGCTACGAGCAGTACTTC.

The chain has TRBV6-5 and TRBJ2-3; 7 positions agree with TRBD2. Per the germline V gene, CDR1 is MNHEY and CDR2 is SVGAGI. The J segment lost 4 bases and the V segment lost 7 bases, leaving 5 bases of the junction unmatched. The CDR3 is 13 amino acids. CDR3 amino acids: CASKAAGSDTQYF. In nucleotides, the CDR3 is TGTGCCAGCAAGGCAGCGGGGTCAGATACGCAGTATTTT.

This clone has only a few counts. This chain links TRBV18 with TRBJ2-1; a possible D gene is TRBD1 (5 bases). The CDR3 length is 14 residues. Deletions cut 3 bases from V and 8 bases from J, with 14 bases between. Germline V gene lookup returns CDR1 KGHSH and CDR2 LQKENI. The CDR3: CASSPRRQGDEQFF. The CDR3 DNA reads as TGTGCCAGCTCACCGCGACGTCAGGGCGATGAGCAGTTCTTC.